These T cell receptor beta chains were read from a single sample in a study of blood T cell repertoires in COVID-19. Using immunoSEQ multiplex PCR, the repertoire was profiled, and TCRdb retains in-frame clones only, with some absent. The table lists 250,000 to 300,000 clones, 75% to 90% of them singletons, with 1.5% to 2% in the top ten. The specimen sequenced was peripheral blood. The origin of the receptors is a young man with active or convalescent COVID-19. The CDR3 runs from the conserved cysteine through the conserved F or W. D genes are given only for firm matches. Clone size, where shown, is once, few, many, or a class for clones that have expanded.

17,TRBV2,TRBJ2-3,TRBD2,.,TGTGCCAGCAGTGAATTAGCGGGGGGCCCGTTCACAGATACGCAGTATTTT,CASSELAGGPFTDTQYF
14,TRBV7-8,TRBJ2-7,.,many,TGTGCCAGCAGCCCCCGGGAGTATACCTACGAGCAGTACTTC,CASSPREYTYEQYF
16,TRBV3-1/TRBV3-2,TRBJ2-5,TRBD2,.,TGTGCCAGCAGCCAACCTACTAGCGGGGGACAAGAGACCCAGTACTTC,CASSQPTSGGQETQYF
15,TRBV10-2,TRBJ2-3,TRBD2,.,TGCGCCAGCAGTGACGGCGGGGGGTCCACAGATACGCAGTATTTT,CASSDGGGSTDTQYF
15,TRBV5-5,TRBJ2-7,.,.,TGTGCCAGCAGCTTGGTAACTGCGAAGGGGTACGAGCAGTACTTC,CASSLVTAKGYEQYF
17,TRBV3-1/TRBV3-2,TRBJ1-5,.,.,TGTGCCAGCAGCCAAGATGAGTTAATGGTAACCAATCAGCCCCAGCATTTT,CASSQDELMVTNQPQHF
13,TRBV3-1/TRBV3-2,TRBJ2-3,.,.,TGTGCCAGCAGCATCCGGACAGTCTATACGCAGTATTTT,CASSIRTVYTQYF
15,TRBV6-5,TRBJ2-2,TRBD1,.,TGTGCCAGCAGTTCCCTGACAGGGGGCACCGGGGAGCTGTTTTTT,CASSSLTGGTGELFF
15,TRBV27,TRBJ2-7,.,once,TGTGCCAGCAGTTTCTCGGCAGGGGGGACCTACGAGCAGTACTTC,CASSFSAGGTYEQYF
13,TRBV7-2,TRBJ1-3,.,.,TGTGCCAGCAGCTTATCTGTCCGAAACACCATATATTTT,CASSLSVRNTIYF
13,TRBV7-3,TRBJ1-1,.,.,TGTGCCAGCAGCTTCCAATACGGGTCCGAAGCTTTCTTT,CASSFQYGSEAFF
17,TRBV9,TRBJ2-7,TRBD1,.,TGTGCCAGCAGCGTAGCCCCCCATGGGGACAGGGTCTACGAGCAGTACTTC,CASSVAPHGDRVYEQYF
16,TRBV14,TRBJ1-2,.,few,TGTGCCAGCAGCCAAGGGGGAGGTTTCCATCGTGATGGCTACACCTTC,CASSQGGGFHRDGYTF
17,TRBV7-2,TRBJ2-3,TRBD2,.,TGTGCCAGCAGCTCACCCGGGACTAGCGGGGGGGCTTATACGCAGTATTTT,CASSSPGTSGGAYTQYF